This TCR beta chain appears in the sequencing data of a study of T-cell memory formation after mild COVID-19. The study, taken as a whole, reports: Researchers report contracting CD4+ clones mostly in CM and EM, with CD8+ clones in EMRA.

TCR alpha and TCR beta cDNA libraries carrying sample barcodes and UMIs came from 5'RACE with constant-segment primers. TCRdb itself ran the 5' RACE reads through MiXCR, one entry per CDR3 protein. The sample gives roughly 100,000 distinct CDR3 sequences, 12% of which show up once; around 30% is in the top ten. Germline-derived CDR1 and CDR2 are SGDLS and YYNGEE. The CDR3 runs 17 residues. Losses at the gene ends were 0 bases for V and 2 bases for J; bases not matched to a gene: 9. This clonotype has more than one count but fewer than ten. Its antigen is not known. The sequenced sample was PBMCs or a T cell subset sorted from them (not recorded which). This clonotype was sampled from an adult woman who had mild COVID-19 (a few samples of this study predate the infection). Cell type and time point are not known. The rearrangement uses TRBV9 and TRBJ2-3; 7 positions match TRBD2. The CDR3 loop is CASSVEQWAGVTDTQYF. The CDR3 bases are TGTGCCAGCAGCGTAGAGCAGTGGGCGGGAGTCACAGATACGCAGTATTTT.